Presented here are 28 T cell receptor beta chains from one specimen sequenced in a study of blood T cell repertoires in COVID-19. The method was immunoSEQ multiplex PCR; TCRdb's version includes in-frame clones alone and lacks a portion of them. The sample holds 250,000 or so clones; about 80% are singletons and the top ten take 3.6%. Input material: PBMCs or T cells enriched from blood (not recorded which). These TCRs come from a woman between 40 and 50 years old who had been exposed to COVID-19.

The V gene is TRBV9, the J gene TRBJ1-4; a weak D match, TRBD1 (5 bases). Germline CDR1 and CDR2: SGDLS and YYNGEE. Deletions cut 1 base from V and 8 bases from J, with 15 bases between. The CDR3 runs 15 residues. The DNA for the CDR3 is TGTGCCAGCAGCGTACGGGGGGTGGGTGAAGAAAAACTGTTTTTT. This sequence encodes CASSVRGVGEEKLFF.

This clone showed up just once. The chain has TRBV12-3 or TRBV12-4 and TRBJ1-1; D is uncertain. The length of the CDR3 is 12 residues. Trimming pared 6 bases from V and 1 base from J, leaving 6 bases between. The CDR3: CASSPQNTEAFF. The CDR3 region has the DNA TGTGCCAGCAGCCCCCAGAACACTGAAGCTTTCTTT.

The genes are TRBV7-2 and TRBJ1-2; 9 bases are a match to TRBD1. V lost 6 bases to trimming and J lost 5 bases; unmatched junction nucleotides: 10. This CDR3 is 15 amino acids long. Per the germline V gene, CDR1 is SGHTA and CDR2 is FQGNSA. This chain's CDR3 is CASRTGAGQGYGYTF. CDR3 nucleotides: TGTGCCAGCAGAACAGGGGCAGGACAGGGGTATGGCTACACCTTC. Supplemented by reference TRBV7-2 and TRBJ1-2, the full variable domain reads GAGVSQSPSNKVTEKGKDVELRCDPISGHTALYWYRQSLGQGLEFLIYFQGNSAPDKSGLPSDRFSAERTGGSVSTLTIQRTQQEDSAVYLCASRTGAGQGYGYTFGSGTRLTVV.

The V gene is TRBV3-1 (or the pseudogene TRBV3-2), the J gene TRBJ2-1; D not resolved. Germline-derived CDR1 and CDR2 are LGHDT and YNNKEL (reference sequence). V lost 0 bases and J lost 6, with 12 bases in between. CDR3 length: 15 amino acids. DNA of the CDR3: TGTGCCAGCAGCCAAGACATCCTACCCCCCAATGAGCAGTTCTTC. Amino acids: CASSQDILPPNEQFF.

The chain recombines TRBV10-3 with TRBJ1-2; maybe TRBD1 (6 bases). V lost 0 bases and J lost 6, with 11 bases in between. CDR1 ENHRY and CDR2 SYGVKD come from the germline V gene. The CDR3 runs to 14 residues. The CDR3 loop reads CAISESWQGNGYTF. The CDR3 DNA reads TGTGCCATCAGTGAGTCCTGGCAGGGGAATGGCTACACCTTC.

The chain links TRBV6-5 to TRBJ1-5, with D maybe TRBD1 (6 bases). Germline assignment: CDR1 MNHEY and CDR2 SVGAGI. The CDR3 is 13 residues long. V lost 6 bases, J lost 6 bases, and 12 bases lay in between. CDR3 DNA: TGTGCCAGCAGCCCCTTCAGGGGTCAGCCCCAGCATTTT. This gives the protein CASSPFRGQPQHF.

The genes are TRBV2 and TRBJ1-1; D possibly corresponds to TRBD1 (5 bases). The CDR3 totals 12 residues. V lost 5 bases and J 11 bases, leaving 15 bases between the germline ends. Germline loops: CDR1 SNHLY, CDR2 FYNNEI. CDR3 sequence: CASSSRQQVAFF. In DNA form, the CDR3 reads TGTGCCAGCAGTTCCAGACAGCAGGTGGCTTTCTTT. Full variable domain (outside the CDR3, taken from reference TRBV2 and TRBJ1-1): EPEVTQTPSHQVTQMGQEVILRCVPISNHLYFYWYRQILGQKVEFLVSFYNNEISEKSEIFDDQFSVERPDGSNFTLKIRSTKLEDSAMYFCASSSRQQVAFFGQGTRLTVV.

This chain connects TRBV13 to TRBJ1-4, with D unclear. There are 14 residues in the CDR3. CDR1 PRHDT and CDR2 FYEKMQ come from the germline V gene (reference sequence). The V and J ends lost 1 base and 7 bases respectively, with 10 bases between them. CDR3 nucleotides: TGTGCCAGCAGCTTAGTGGGCCAGGCTGAAAAACTGTTTTTT. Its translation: CASSLVGQAEKLFF.

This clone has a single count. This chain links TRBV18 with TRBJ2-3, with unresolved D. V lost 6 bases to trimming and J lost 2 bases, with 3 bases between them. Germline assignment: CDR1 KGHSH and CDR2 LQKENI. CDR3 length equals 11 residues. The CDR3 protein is CASSLTDTQYF. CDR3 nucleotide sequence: TGTGCCAGCTCCCTCACAGATACGCAGTATTTT.

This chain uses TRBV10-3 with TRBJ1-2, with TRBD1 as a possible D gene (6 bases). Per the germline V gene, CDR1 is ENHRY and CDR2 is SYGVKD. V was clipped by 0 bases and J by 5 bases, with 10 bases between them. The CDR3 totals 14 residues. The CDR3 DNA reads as TGTGCCATCAGTGAGTCGGGGGGGGCTTATGGCTACACCTTC. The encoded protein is CAISESGGAYGYTF.

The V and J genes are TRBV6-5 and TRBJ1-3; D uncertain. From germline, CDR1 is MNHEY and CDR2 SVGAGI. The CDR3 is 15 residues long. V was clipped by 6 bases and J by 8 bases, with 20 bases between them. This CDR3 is CASSATVNRGDTIYF. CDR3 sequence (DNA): TGTGCCAGCAGCGCGACGGTAAATCGAGGAGACACCATATATTTT.

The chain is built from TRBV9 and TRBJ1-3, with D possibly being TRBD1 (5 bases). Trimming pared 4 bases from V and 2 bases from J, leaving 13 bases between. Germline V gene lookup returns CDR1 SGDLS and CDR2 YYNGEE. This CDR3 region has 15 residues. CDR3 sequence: CASSPQVYPGNTIYF. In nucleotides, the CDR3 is TGTGCCAGCAGCCCACAGGTCTACCCTGGAAACACCATATATTTT. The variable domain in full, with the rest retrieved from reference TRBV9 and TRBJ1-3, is DSGVTQTPKHLITATGQRVTLRCSPRSGDLSVYWYQQSLDQGLQFLIQYYNGEERAKGNILERFSAQQFPDLHSELNLSSLELGDSALYFCASSPQVYPGNTIYFGEGSWLTVV.

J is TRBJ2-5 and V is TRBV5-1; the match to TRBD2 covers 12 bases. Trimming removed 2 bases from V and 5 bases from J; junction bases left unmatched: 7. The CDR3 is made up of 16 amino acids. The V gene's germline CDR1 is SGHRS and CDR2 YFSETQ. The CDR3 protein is CASSFSSGGAMETQYF. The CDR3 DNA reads TGCGCCAGCAGCTTTTCTAGCGGGGGGGCCATGGAGACCCAGTACTTC.

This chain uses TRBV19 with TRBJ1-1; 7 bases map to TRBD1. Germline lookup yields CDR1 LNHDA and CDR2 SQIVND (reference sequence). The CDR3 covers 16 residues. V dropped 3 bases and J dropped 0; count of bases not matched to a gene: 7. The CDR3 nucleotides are TGTGCCAGTAGTATGGGCAGGGGGGATATGAACACTGAAGCTTTCTTT. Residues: CASSMGRGDMNTEAFF.

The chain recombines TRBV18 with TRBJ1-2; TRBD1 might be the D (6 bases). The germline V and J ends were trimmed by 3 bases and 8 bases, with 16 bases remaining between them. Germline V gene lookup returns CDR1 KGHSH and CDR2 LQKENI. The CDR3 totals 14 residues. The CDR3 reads CASSPTGQGIGYTF. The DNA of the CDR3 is TGTGCCAGCTCACCCACCGGTCAGGGGATCGGCTACACCTTC.

CDR3 loop: CASSPGQGEQPQHF. The CDR3 nucleotides read TGTGCCAGCAGCCCCGGACAGGGAGAGCAGCCCCAGCATTTT. The chain employs TRBV7-2 and TRBJ1-5; 8 bases align to TRBD1. This CDR3 spans 14 amino acids. CDR1 SGHTA and CDR2 FQGNSA come from the germline V gene. The V gene end was trimmed by 5 bases and the J gene end by 7 bases; junction bases not matched to a gene: 7.

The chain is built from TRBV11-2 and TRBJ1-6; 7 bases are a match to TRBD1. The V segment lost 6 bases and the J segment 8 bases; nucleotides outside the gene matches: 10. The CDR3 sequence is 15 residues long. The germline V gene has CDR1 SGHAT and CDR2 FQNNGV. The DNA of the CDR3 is TGTGCCAGCAGTCTTCGGACAGGTCCAGATTCACCCCTCCACTTT. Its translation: CASSLRTGPDSPLHF.

CDR3 nucleotide sequence: TGTGCCAGCAGAGAGCGATTGGGGCGTGAAAAACTGTTTTTT. This translates into CASRERLGREKLFF. This sequence joins TRBV7-2 and TRBJ1-4; weak D call: TRBD1 (5 bases). The CDR3 length is 14 residues. CDR1 is SGHTA, CDR2 FQGNSA, per germline. V was shortened by 6 bases and J by 7 bases, with 15 bases between the two germline ends.

The CDR3 nucleotides are TGTGCCAGCTCCCGGACAGGGGGCGGGAACACTGAAGCTTTCTTT. It encodes CASSRTGGGNTEAFF. This sequence joins TRBV18 and TRBJ1-1, with 11 positions matching TRBD1. The V gene's germline CDR1 is KGHSH and CDR2 LQKENI. This CDR3 contains 15 residues. Germline trimming cut 6 bases from V and 1 base from J; bases unmatched to any gene: 4.

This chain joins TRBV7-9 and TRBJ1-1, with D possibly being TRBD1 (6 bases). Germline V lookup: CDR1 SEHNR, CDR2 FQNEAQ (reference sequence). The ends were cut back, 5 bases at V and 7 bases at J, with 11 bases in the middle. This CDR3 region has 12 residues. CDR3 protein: CASSLRTVEAFF. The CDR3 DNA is TGTGCCAGCAGCCTCCGGACAGTTGAAGCTTTCTTT.

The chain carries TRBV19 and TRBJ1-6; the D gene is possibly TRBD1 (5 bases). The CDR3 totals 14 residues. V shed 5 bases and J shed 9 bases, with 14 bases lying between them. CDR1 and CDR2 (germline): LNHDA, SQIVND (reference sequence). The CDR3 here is CASSYRGARSPLHF. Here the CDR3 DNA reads TGTGCCAGTAGTTATAGGGGTGCGCGTTCACCCCTCCACTTT.

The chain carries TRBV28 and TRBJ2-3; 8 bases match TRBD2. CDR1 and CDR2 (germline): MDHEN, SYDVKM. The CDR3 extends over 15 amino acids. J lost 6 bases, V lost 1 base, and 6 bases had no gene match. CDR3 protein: CASSLFGGEADTQYF. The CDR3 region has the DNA TGTGCCAGCAGTTTATTCGGGGGGGAAGCGGATACGCAGTATTTT.

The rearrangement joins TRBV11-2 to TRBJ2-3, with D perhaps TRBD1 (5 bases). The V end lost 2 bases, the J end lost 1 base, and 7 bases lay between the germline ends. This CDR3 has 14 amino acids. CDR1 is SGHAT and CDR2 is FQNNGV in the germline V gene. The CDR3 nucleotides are TGTGCCAGCAGCTTAATGGGGCGCACAGATACGCAGTATTTT. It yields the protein CASSLMGRTDTQYF.

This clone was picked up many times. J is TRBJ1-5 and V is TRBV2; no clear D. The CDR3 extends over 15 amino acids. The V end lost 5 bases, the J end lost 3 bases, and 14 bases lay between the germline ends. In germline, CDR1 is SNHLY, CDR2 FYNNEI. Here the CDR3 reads CASSLIGRFNQPQHF. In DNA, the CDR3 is TGTGCCAGCAGTCTAATCGGTCGTTTCAATCAGCCCCAGCATTTT.

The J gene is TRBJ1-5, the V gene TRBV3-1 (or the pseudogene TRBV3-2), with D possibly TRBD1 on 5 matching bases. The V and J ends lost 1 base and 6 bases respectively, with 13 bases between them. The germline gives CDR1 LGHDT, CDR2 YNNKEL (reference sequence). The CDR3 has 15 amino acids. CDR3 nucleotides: TGTGCCAGCAGCCAAGGGGGGGTTTCTGGTCAGCCCCAGCATTTT. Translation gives CASSQGGVSGQPQHF.

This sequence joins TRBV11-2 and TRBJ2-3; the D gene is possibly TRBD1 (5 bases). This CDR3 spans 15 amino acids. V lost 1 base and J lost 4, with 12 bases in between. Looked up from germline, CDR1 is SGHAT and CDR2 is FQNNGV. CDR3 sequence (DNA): TGTGCCAGCAGCTTAGGTTCCAGGGTCCCAGATACGCAGTATTTT. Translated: CASSLGSRVPDTQYF.

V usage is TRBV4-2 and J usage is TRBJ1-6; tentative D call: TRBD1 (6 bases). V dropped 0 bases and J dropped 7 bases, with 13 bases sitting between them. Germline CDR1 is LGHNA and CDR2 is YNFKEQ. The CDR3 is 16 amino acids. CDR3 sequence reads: CASSQDGTNWNSPLHF. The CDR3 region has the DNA TGTGCCAGCAGCCAAGATGGGACAAATTGGAATTCACCCCTCCACTTT.

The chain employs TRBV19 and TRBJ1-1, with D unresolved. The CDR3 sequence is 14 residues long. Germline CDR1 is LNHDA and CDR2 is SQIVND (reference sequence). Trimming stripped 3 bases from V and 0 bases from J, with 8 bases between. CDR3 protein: CASSIGQLNTEAFF. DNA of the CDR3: TGTGCCAGTAGTATTGGCCAGTTGAACACTGAAGCTTTCTTT.